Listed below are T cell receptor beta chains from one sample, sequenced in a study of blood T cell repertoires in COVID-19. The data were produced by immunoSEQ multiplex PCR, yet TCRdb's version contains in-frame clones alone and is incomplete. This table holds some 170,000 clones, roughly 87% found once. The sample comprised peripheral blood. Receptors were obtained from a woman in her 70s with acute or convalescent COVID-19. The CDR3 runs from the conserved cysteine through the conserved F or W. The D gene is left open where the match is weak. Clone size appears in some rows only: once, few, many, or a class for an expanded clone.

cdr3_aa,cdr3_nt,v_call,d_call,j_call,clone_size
CASSLTREAFF,TGTGCCAGCAGTTTAACTCGAGAAGCTTTCTTT,TRBV12-3/TRBV12-4,-,TRBJ1-1,once
CASSDRYGYTF,TGTGCCAGCAGTGATCGCTATGGCTACACCTTC,TRBV2,-,TRBJ1-2,-
CASSFSGTGGDEQYF,TGTGCCAGCAGCTTCTCCGGGACAGGGGGCGACGAGCAGTACTTC,TRBV7-2,TRBD1,TRBJ2-7,-
CSLWTDEKLFF,TGCAGCCTTTGGACAGACGAAAAACTGTTTTTT,TRBV29-1,-,TRBJ1-4,-
CASSKGIQGPGTEAFF,TGCGCCAGCAGCAAAGGGATACAGGGGCCGGGGACTGAAGCTTTCTTT,TRBV4-1,TRBD1,TRBJ1-1,-
CASSALTTQNTEAFF,TGTGCCAGCAGCGCCTTGACAACGCAGAACACTGAAGCTTTCTTT,TRBV9,-,TRBJ1-1,once
CASSYSGRPGELFF,TGTGCCAGCAGTTACAGCGGACGCCCTGGGGAGCTGTTTTTT,TRBV6-2/TRBV6-3,-,TRBJ2-2,-
CASSQSLNQPQHF,TGTGCCAGCAGCCAGAGTCTCAATCAGCCCCAGCATTTT,TRBV3-1/TRBV3-2,-,TRBJ1-5,once
CASSVGAPNQPQHF,TGTGCCAGCAGCGTAGGGGCCCCAAATCAGCCCCAGCATTTT,TRBV6-5,-,TRBJ1-5,-
CASITGYGGNYGYTF,TGTGCCAGCATAACGGGGTACGGGGGTAACTATGGCTACACCTTC,TRBV28,-,TRBJ1-2,few
CASRAGSSYNEQFF,TGTGCCAGTAGGGCGGGTTCCTCCTACAATGAGCAGTTCTTC,TRBV19,-,TRBJ2-1,once
CASSSRTGVGTGELFF,TGTGCCAGCAGCTCACGGACAGGGGTGGGCACCGGGGAGCTGTTTTTT,TRBV7-2,TRBD1,TRBJ2-2,-
CASSLYGSLGQLNTEAFF,TGTGCCAGTAGTTTGTATGGGAGTTTGGGTCAGCTGAACACTGAAGCTTTCTTT,TRBV19,-,TRBJ1-1,-
CASAGQPNQPQHF,TGTGCCAGCGCGGGACAGCCCAATCAGCCCCAGCATTTT,TRBV6-5,TRBD1,TRBJ1-5,-
CASSPPGEKPQHF,TGTGCCAGCAGCCCCCCCGGAGAGAAGCCCCAGCATTTT,TRBV7-9,-,TRBJ1-5,-
CASSQAGQANYGYTF,TGTGCCAGCAGCCAAGCGGGACAGGCGAACTATGGCTACACCTTC,TRBV4-2,TRBD1,TRBJ1-2,-
CASTTRDFLYEQFF,TGTGCCAGCACCACCCGGGACTTTCTTTATGAGCAGTTCTTC,TRBV6-5,-,TRBJ2-1,-
CASSFSLYQETQYF,TGTGCCAGCAGTTTCTCTCTGTACCAAGAGACCCAGTACTTC,TRBV28,-,TRBJ2-5,-
CASSPQGGLSGANVLTF,TGTGCCAGCAGCCCTCAGGGGGGCCTCTCTGGGGCCAACGTCCTGACTTTC,TRBV14,-,TRBJ2-6,-
CSVQGAGGYTF,TGCAGTGTCCAGGGGGCAGGGGGCTACACCTTC,TRBV20-1,TRBD1,TRBJ1-2,-